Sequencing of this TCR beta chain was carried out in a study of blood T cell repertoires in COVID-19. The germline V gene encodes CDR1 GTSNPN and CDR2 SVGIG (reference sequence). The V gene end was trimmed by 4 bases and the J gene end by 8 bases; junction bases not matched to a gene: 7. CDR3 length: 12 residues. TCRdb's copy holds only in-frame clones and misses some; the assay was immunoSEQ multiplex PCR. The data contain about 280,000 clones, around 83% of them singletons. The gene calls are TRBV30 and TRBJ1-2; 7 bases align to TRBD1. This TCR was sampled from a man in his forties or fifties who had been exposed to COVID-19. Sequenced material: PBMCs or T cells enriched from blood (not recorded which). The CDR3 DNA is TGTGCCTGGAATAGGGGGCTATACGGCTACACCTTC. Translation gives CAWNRGLYGYTF.